The 30 T cell receptor beta chains given below trace back to one sample, sequenced in a study of Ad26.COV2.S vaccination and SARS-CoV-2 variants. Method: immunoSEQ multiplex PCR; TCRdb's copy keeps in-frame clones and lacks some. This table holds about 240,000 clones, roughly 88% found once. Sample treatment: over 15 received Ad26.COV2.S at low or high dose, single or two shots; roughly five received placebo; per-sample allocation not given. Sampling happened 63 days after the first vaccine or placebo injection. Sequences were derived from peripheral blood, sampled in a trial of Ad26.COV2.S vaccine versus placebo. Receptors originate from a person between 18 and 65 years old who received the Ad26.COV2.S COVID-19 vaccine or a placebo.

This clone was recorded once. The V gene is TRBV14, the J gene TRBJ2-3; 7 bases are a match to TRBD2. Germline loops: CDR1 SGHDN, CDR2 FVKESK. The CDR3 runs to 18 residues. The ends lost 2 bases at V and 1 base at J; junction bases unmatched: 12. CDR3 amino acids: CASSQFLRESYRTDTQYF. DNA of the CDR3: TGTGCCAGCAGCCAATTCTTGCGGGAGTCTTACCGCACAGATACGCAGTATTTT.

The gene calls are TRBV6-4 and TRBJ2-2, with 7 nucleotides matching TRBD2. Looked up from germline, CDR1 is MRHNA and CDR2 is SNTAGT. The V segment lost 6 bases and the J segment 4 bases; nucleotides outside the gene matches: 8. The CDR3 runs 15 residues. The CDR3 region has the DNA TGTGCCAGCAGATGGGGGGGATTGCCCACCGGGGAGCTGTTTTTT. Protein product: CASRWGGLPTGELFF.

The gene calls are TRBV30 and TRBJ1-2; 9 bases line up with TRBD1. The CDR3 consists of 15 residues. Germline loops: CDR1 GTSNPN, CDR2 SVGIG (reference sequence). V lost 3 bases and J lost 4; bases outside the gene matches: 9. For the CDR3, the DNA is TGTGCCTGGAGAAAAGACAGGGGGGTTTCCTATGGCTACACCTTC. Amino acid sequence: CAWRKDRGVSYGYTF.

The chain combines TRBV19 with TRBJ2-4, with a weak D call TRBD2 (6 bases). V was trimmed by 2 bases and J by 8 bases, leaving 16 bases between them. CDR3 length equals 15 residues. Germline lookup yields CDR1 LNHDA and CDR2 SQIVND (reference sequence). CDR3 amino acids: CASSIQGGRRDIQYF. In DNA, the CDR3 is TGTGCCAGTAGTATACAAGGAGGGCGGAGAGACATTCAGTACTTC.

The chain links TRBV7-2 to TRBJ2-5; the match to TRBD2 covers 9 bases. Trimming took 6 bases from V and 5 from J; bases not matched to a gene: 10. CDR3 size: 15 residues. Germline CDR1 is SGHTA and CDR2 is FQGNSA. CDR3 bases: TGTGCCAGCAGTTTCGGACTAGCGCAATCGGAGACCCAGTACTTC. Translating gives CASSFGLAQSETQYF.

The V call is TRBV28, the J call TRBJ1-1; possibly TRBD1 for D (5 bases). Looked up from germline, CDR1 is MDHEN and CDR2 is SYDVKM. The CDR3 extends over 14 amino acids. Trimming removed 6 bases at V and 2 bases at J, with 13 bases between. CDR3 bases: TGTGCCAGCAGCCCTTTGGGGCCTAACACTGAAGCTTTCTTT. Its protein is CASSPLGPNTEAFF.

The chain combines TRBV27 with TRBJ2-1; TRBD2 aligns across 7 bases. The CDR3 is 16 residues long. Trimming took 5 bases from V and 5 from J; bases not matched to a gene: 12. Germline assignment: CDR1 MNHEY and CDR2 SMNVEV (reference sequence). CDR3 nucleotide sequence: TGTGCCAGCAGTCCGGCGACTAGCTGGGGGGACAATGAGCAGTTCTTC. This sequence encodes CASSPATSWGDNEQFF.

The gene calls are TRBV2 and TRBJ2-3; possibly TRBD1 or TRBD2 for D (5 bases each). Trimming took 0 bases from V and 2 from J, leaving 12 bases between them. This CDR3 contains 16 residues. Per the germline V gene, CDR1 is SNHLY and CDR2 is FYNNEI. Written as DNA, the CDR3 is TGTGCCAGCAGTGAAGCCCCAGGGAGAGACACAGATACGCAGTATTTT. Its translation is CASSEAPGRDTDTQYF.

This rearrangement joins TRBV5-5 to TRBJ1-2; D may be TRBD1 (5 bases). CDR3 length: 15 amino acids. The germline V gene has CDR1 SGHKS and CDR2 YYEKEE (reference sequence). V lost 2 bases, J lost 4 bases, and 15 bases lay in between. CDR3 sequence reads: CASSLSDRAIYGYTF. The CDR3 coding sequence is TGTGCCAGCAGCTTATCCGACAGAGCCATCTATGGCTACACCTTC.

The chain links TRBV30 to TRBJ1-6; D ambiguous. Germline V gives CDR1 GTSNPN, CDR2 SVGIG (reference sequence). The length of the CDR3 is 16 residues. V shed 0 bases and J shed 2 bases, with 11 bases lying between them. CDR3 in DNA: TGTGCCTGGAGTGTAGGTGTGTTTGCCTATAATTCACCCCTCCACTTT. It yields the protein CAWSVGVFAYNSPLHF.

This chain uses TRBV7-2 with TRBJ2-7; TRBD1 is a possible D gene (6 bases). Germline CDR1 reads SGHTA; CDR2 reads FQGNSA. The CDR3 consists of 14 residues. Trimming removed 5 bases from V and 7 bases from J, with 18 bases in between. The CDR3 here is CASSPHVYRAEQYF. CDR3 coding DNA: TGTGCCAGCAGCCCGCATGTTTACAGGGCAGAGCAGTACTTC.

J is TRBJ2-3 and V is TRBV19; no reliable D call. CDR1 and CDR2 (germline): LNHDA, SQIVND (reference sequence). The length of the CDR3 is 11 residues. Trimming took off 9 bases at V and 4 bases at J, with 8 bases between the two ends. The CDR3 bases are TGTGCCAGACAGTTACCAGATACGCAGTATTTT. The encoded protein is CARQLPDTQYF.

The chain has TRBV11-2 and TRBJ2-1; D remains ambiguous. Germline V CDR1 and CDR2: SGHAT, FQNNGV. Trimming pared 8 bases from V and 2 bases from J, leaving 10 bases between. The CDR3 has 13 residues. The CDR3 DNA sequence: TGTGCCAGCCAACTCAGCCCCTACAATGAGCAGTTCTTC. The encoded protein is CASQLSPYNEQFF.

The CDR3 loop is CASSYSRYSNQPQHF. The CDR3 nucleotides read TGTGCCAGCAGTTACAGCAGATATAGCAATCAGCCCCAGCATTTT. The V gene is TRBV6-5, the J gene TRBJ1-5; no clear D. The CDR3 length is 15 residues. Germline CDR1 and CDR2: MNHEY and SVGAGI. Trimming stripped 2 bases from V and 0 bases from J, with 8 bases between.

V and J are TRBV5-4 and TRBJ2-2, with TRBD1 matching 8 bases. Trimming took 0 bases from V and 0 from J; bases not matched to a gene: 10. The CDR3 runs to 19 residues. Germline V CDR1 and CDR2: SGHNT, YYREEE (reference sequence). CDR3 sequence reads: CASSLGQGSLIANTGELFF. CDR3 DNA sequence: TGTGCCAGCAGCTTGGGACAGGGGTCATTAATCGCGAACACCGGGGAGCTGTTTTTT.

The V and J genes are TRBV19 and TRBJ1-2, with unresolved D. The CDR3 is 13 amino acids. Germline CDR1 reads LNHDA; CDR2 reads SQIVND (reference sequence). Trimming left V 5 bases short and J 7 bases short, with 14 bases between. CDR3 nucleotides: TGTGCCAGTAGTTCGTCCGGGATTGGTGGCTACACCTTC. Residues: CASSSSGIGGYTF.

This clone was observed a handful of times. The chain carries TRBV6-5 and TRBJ2-1, with D tentatively TRBD1 (5 bases). V shed 0 bases and J shed 5 bases, with 8 bases lying between them. The length of the CDR3 is 14 residues. CDR1 is MNHEY and CDR2 is SVGAGI in the germline V gene. The CDR3 DNA reads as TGTGCCAGCAGTTACTCCGACAGAGACAATGAGCAGTTCTTC. Amino acid sequence: CASSYSDRDNEQFF.

The chain carries TRBV6-2 or TRBV6-3 and TRBJ1-2, with D perhaps matching TRBD1 (6 bases). Germline V lookup: CDR1 MNHEY, CDR2 SVGEGT. Trimming stripped 0 bases from V and 7 bases from J, with 12 bases between. This CDR3 has 14 amino acids. Written as DNA, the CDR3 is TGTGCCAGCAGTTACTCCAGGGGCGGCCCTGGCTACACCTTC. It encodes CASSYSRGGPGYTF.

This clone was counted a few times. The chain combines TRBV7-9 with TRBJ1-2, with unresolved D. The CDR3 spans 11 residues. The ends were cut back, 2 bases at V and 9 bases at J, with 7 bases in the middle. Per the germline V gene, CDR1 is SEHNR and CDR2 is FQNEAQ (reference sequence). As DNA, the CDR3 is TGTGCCAGCAGCTTAAATGATCGCTACACCTTC. It encodes CASSLNDRYTF.

J is TRBJ1-1 and V is TRBV6-6; TRBD1 matches 7 bases. With 7 bases clipped from V and 1 base from J, the junction kept 3 bases outside the gene matches. CDR1 and CDR2 (germline): MNHNY, SVGAGI (reference sequence). The CDR3 is made up of 13 amino acids. The chain's CDR3 is CASTGQTNTEAFF. Written as DNA, the CDR3 is TGTGCCAGCACGGGACAGACGAACACTGAAGCTTTCTTT.

The chain has TRBV4-1 and TRBJ1-1; D may be TRBD1 (5 bases). Trimming removed 4 bases at V and 5 bases at J, with 14 bases between. The length of the CDR3 is 14 residues. The germline V gene encodes CDR1 MGHRA and CDR2 YSYEKL. CDR3: CASSPGGVITEAFF. DNA of the CDR3: TGCGCCAGCAGCCCGGGGGGGGTTATTACTGAAGCTTTCTTT.

The rearrangement links TRBV19 to TRBJ2-1; D might be TRBD1 or TRBD2, each matching 5 bases. This CDR3 region has 14 residues. Germline CDR1 and CDR2: LNHDA and SQIVND (reference sequence). V lost 8 bases, J lost 6 bases, and 17 bases lay in between. CDR3 nucleotide sequence: TGTGCCAGTGGACCGGGGACGACAGTCAATGAGCAGTTCTTC. The encoded protein is CASGPGTTVNEQFF.

This chain uses TRBV11-2 with TRBJ2-1, with D hard to call. Germline loops: CDR1 SGHAT, CDR2 FQNNGV. The CDR3 is made up of 14 amino acids. V lost 3 bases to trimming and J lost 7 bases, with 13 bases between them. CDR3 in amino acids: CASSFYLDGNEQFF. The CDR3 region has the DNA TGTGCCAGCAGCTTCTATTTGGACGGGAATGAGCAGTTCTTC. The full variable domain, with the rest looked up from reference TRBV11-2 and TRBJ2-1, is EAGVAQSPRYKIIEKRQSVAFWCNPISGHATLYWYQQILGQGPKLLIQFQNNGVVDDSQLPKDRFSAERLKGVDSTLKIQPAKLEDSAVYLCASSFYLDGNEQFFGPGTRLTVL.

CDR3 coding DNA: TGTGCCAGCAGCTTAGCAATCGATCGCGGCAATCAGCCCCAGCATTTT. This gives the protein CASSLAIDRGNQPQHF. This sequence joins TRBV7-2 and TRBJ1-5; D gene unclear. Trimming removed 0 bases from V and 2 bases from J, with 11 bases in between. Germline V gene lookup returns CDR1 SGHTA and CDR2 FQGNSA. This CDR3 region has 16 residues. Full variable domain (outside the CDR3, taken from reference TRBV7-2 and TRBJ1-5): GAGVSQSPSNKVTEKGKDVELRCDPISGHTALYWYRQSLGQGLEFLIYFQGNSAPDKSGLPSDRFSAERTGGSVSTLTIQRTQQEDSAVYLCASSLAIDRGNQPQHFGDGTRLSIL.

This chain connects TRBV24-1 to TRBJ1-3; TRBD1 aligns across 7 bases. Germline V gene sequence: CDR1 KGHDR, CDR2 SFDVKD. CDR3 length equals 18 residues. V was pared by 3 bases and J by 2 bases, with 12 bases of the junction left unmatched. The CDR3 sequence: CATSDLRGQKWPGNTIYF. CDR3 DNA: TGTGCCACCAGTGATCTTAGGGGACAGAAGTGGCCTGGAAACACCATATATTTT.

The chain employs TRBV28 and TRBJ2-1, with TRBD2 matching over 8 bases. Germline loops: CDR1 MDHEN, CDR2 SYDVKM. After removal of 7 bases from V and 6 bases from J, the junction contained 8 bases not matched to a gene. CDR3 size: 14 residues. The CDR3 sequence is CASIGSGAFNEQFF. The CDR3, as DNA: TGTGCCAGCATTGGTAGCGGGGCCTTCAATGAGCAGTTCTTC.

The chain joins TRBV13 to TRBJ2-5; unclear D gene. The length of the CDR3 is 12 residues. Trimming left V 5 bases short and J 4 bases short, with 8 bases between. The germline gives CDR1 PRHDT, CDR2 FYEKMQ (reference sequence). The CDR3 here is CASSPRGETQYF. For the CDR3, the DNA is TGTGCCAGCAGCCCACGAGGAGAGACCCAGTACTTC.

The chain links TRBV10-3 to TRBJ2-7; no clear D gene. Between the trimmed V and J ends, which lost 3 bases and 2 bases, there was a span of 5 bases. The CDR3 consists of 12 residues. The germline V gene encodes CDR1 ENHRY and CDR2 SYGVKD. This chain's CDR3 is CAISDQAYEQYF. In DNA form, the CDR3 reads TGTGCCATCAGTGACCAAGCCTACGAGCAGTACTTC.

Concerning this clone itself: Other nucleotide sequences in the sample specify the same CDR3. The V call is TRBV18, the J call TRBJ2-7, with D maybe TRBD2 (5 bases). V was clipped by 2 bases and J by 0 bases, with 11 bases between them. Germline CDR1 KGHSH, CDR2 LQKENI. This CDR3 is 15 amino acids long. Here the CDR3 reads CASSPGLGSSYEQYF. The CDR3 DNA reads TGTGCCAGCTCACCAGGGCTGGGGAGCTCCTACGAGCAGTACTTC.

This clone has a single count. The chain recombines TRBV7-9 with TRBJ2-2; 10 nucleotides match TRBD2. Looked up from germline, CDR1 is SEHNR and CDR2 is FQNEAQ (reference sequence). The CDR3 loop spans 15 amino acids. Trimming cost V 5 bases and J 6 bases; bases outside gene matches: 6. This chain's CDR3 is CASSPSGGGAGELFF. As DNA, the CDR3 is TGTGCCAGCAGCCCCAGCGGGGGGGGAGCCGGGGAGCTGTTTTTT.